Below are 10 T cell receptor beta chains sequenced from a single sample in a study of OX40 agonist ivuxolimab in advanced cancers. Method: immunoSEQ multiplex PCR; TCRdb's copy keeps in-frame clones and lacks some. The sample holds over 65,000 clones, less than 95% seen once. Sequencing was performed on CD4+ or CD8+ T cells sorted from blood, taken in a trial of the OX40 agonist ivuxolimab. The source is an adult with an advanced solid tumor such as melanoma, head and neck, liver or kidney cancer.

The CDR3 bases are TGTGCCAGCAGCTTGTCATGGCGAGACCCGAGCGCAGATACGCAGTATTTT. Protein: CASSLSWRDPSADTQYF. This rearrangement joins TRBV5-6 to TRBJ2-3; D remains ambiguous. Germline-derived CDR1 and CDR2 are SGHDT and YYEEEE. CDR3 length: 17 residues. V gave up 1 base and J gave up 4 bases, with 19 bases separating them.

This clone was detected only once. The chain couples TRBV25-1 to TRBJ2-5; tentatively, D is TRBD2 (6 bases). V shed 4 bases and J shed 5 bases, with 14 bases lying between them. The CDR3 covers 14 residues. Germline V gene data show CDR1 as MGHDK and CDR2 as SYGVNS. CDR3 coding DNA: TGTGCCAGCAGTGTTCCGGGAGCCAGGGAGACCCAGTACTTC. Translation gives CASSVPGARETQYF.

In its sample, this clone was seen a few times. The chain recombines TRBV25-1 with TRBJ2-4; TRBD1 agrees at 7 bases. J was trimmed by 6 bases and V by 7 bases; bases with no gene match: 3. Germline loops: CDR1 MGHDK, CDR2 SYGVNS. The CDR3 loop spans 12 amino acids. In DNA form, the CDR3 reads TGTGCCAGCAAAAACAGGGGAAACATTCAGTACTTC. The encoded protein is CASKNRGNIQYF.

V and J are TRBV6-4 and TRBJ1-5; the D is unclear. The CDR3 contains 14 residues. Germline V gene lookup returns CDR1 MRHNA and CDR2 SNTAGT. V gave up 7 bases and J gave up 5 bases, with 15 bases separating them. CDR3 residues: CASTVGGGHQPQHF. In nucleotides, the CDR3 is TGTGCCAGCACCGTCGGTGGAGGCCATCAGCCCCAGCATTTT.

J is TRBJ2-3 and V is TRBV15, with 8 bases lining up with TRBD2. V gave up 1 base and J gave up 3 bases; unmatched junction bases: 9. The CDR3 extends over 17 amino acids. CDR1 is LNHNV and CDR2 is YYDKDF in the germline V gene (reference sequence). The CDR3 coding sequence is TGTGCCACCAGCAGAGCAAGAACTAGCGGAGGAACAGATACGCAGTATTTT. It encodes CATSRARTSGGTDTQYF.

A single count supports this clone. The chain combines TRBV11-3 with TRBJ2-2; D gene unclear. There are 14 residues in the CDR3. V lost 0 bases and J lost 3, with 5 bases in between. Germline V CDR1 and CDR2: SGHNT, YENEEA. CDR3 in DNA: TGTGCCAGCAGCTTAGATATGGACACCGGGGAGCTGTTTTTT. Protein product: CASSLDMDTGELFF.

This clone was observed once. The chain carries TRBV7-2 and TRBJ2-1, with TRBD2 identical over 12 bases. The V and J ends lost 3 bases and 16 bases, in that order; junction bases with no gene match: 13. Germline V CDR1 and CDR2: SGHTA, FQGNSA. This CDR3 contains 15 residues. The CDR3 nucleotides read TGTGCCAGCAGCTTGGCTAGCGGGGGGGCAGGGCAGAGATTCTTC. As protein: CASSLASGGAGQRFF.

For the CDR3, the DNA is TGTGCCAGCTGCGCAACCGGTGCCTACGAGCAGTACTTC. It specifies CASCATGAYEQYF. The genes are TRBV6-5 and TRBJ2-7; D unresolved. The V gene lost 8 bases and the J gene lost 2 bases, with 13 bases spanning the gap. The CDR3 runs to 13 residues. Germline values: CDR1 MNHEY, CDR2 SVGAGI.

The V gene is TRBV19, the J gene TRBJ1-2; no reliable D call. CDR1 and CDR2 from the germline V gene are LNHDA and SQIVND (reference sequence). V was pared by 5 bases and J by 2 bases, with 18 bases between. The CDR3 totals 16 residues. The CDR3 is CASSAASGSQNYGYTF. For the CDR3, the DNA is TGTGCCAGTAGTGCGGCGAGTGGCAGCCAGAACTATGGCTACACCTTC.

The J gene is TRBJ2-4, the V gene TRBV6-5, with 7 bases aligning to TRBD1. Germline CDR1 MNHEY, CDR2 SVGAGI. V lost 10 bases, J lost 6 bases, and 15 bases stayed unmatched. CDR3 length: 15 amino acids. The CDR3 spells CATIEYGRQGNIQYF. The CDR3 DNA reads TGTGCCACTATCGAATATGGGAGACAGGGAAACATTCAGTACTTC.